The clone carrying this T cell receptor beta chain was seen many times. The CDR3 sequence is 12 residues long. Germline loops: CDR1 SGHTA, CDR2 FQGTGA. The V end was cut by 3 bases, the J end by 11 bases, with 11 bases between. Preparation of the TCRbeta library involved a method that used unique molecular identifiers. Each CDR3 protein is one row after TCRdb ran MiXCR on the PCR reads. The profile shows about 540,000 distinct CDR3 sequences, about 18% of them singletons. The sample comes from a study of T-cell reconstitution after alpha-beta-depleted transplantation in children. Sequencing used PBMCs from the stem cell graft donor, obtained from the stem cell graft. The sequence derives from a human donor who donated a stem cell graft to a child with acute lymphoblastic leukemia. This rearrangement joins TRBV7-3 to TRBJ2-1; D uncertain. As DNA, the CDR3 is TGTGCCAGCAGCTTCGGGTCGGGTAAGCAGTTCTTC. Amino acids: CASSFGSGKQFF.